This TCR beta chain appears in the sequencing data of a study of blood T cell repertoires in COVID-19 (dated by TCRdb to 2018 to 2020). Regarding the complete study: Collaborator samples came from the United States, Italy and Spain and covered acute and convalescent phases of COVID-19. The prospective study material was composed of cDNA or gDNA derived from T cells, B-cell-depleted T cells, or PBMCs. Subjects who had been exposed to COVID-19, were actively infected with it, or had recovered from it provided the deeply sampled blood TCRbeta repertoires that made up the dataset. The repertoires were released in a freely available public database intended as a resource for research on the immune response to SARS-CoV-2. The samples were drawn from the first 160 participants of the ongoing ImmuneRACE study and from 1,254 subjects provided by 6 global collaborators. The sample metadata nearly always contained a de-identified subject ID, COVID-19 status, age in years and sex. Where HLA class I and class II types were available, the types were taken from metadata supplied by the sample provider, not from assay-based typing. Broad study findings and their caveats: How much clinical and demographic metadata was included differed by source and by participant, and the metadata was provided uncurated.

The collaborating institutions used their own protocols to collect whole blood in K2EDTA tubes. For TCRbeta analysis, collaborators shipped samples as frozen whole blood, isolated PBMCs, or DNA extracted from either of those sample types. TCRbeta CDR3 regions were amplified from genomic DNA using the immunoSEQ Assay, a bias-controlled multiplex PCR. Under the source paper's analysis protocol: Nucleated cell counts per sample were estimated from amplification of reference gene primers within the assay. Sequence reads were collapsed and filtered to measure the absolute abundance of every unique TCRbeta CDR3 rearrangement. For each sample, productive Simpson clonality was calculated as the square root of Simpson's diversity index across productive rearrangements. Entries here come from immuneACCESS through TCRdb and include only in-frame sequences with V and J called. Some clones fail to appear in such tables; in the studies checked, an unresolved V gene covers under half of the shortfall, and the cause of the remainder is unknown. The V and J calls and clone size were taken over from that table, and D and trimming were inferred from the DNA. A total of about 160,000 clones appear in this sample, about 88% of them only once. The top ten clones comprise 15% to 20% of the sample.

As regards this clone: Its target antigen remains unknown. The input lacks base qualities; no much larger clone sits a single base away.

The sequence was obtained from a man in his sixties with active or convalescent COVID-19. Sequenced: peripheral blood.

The CDR3 region reads CASSFAPRTEAFF. The sequence in DNA is TGTGCCAGCAGCTTCGCCCCGAGGACTGAAGCTTTCTTT. Here the chain combines TRBV11-3 and TRBJ1-1, with the identity of the D gene unclear. The V end loses 3 bases and the J end loses 5 bases, and a stretch of 10 bases separates them. CDR3 length: 13 amino acids, cysteine to phenylalanine. Of all the DNA, just the CDR3 is kept, 39 bases in frame from base 1. As encoded in the germline V gene, CDR1 is SGHNT while CDR2 is YENEEA.